Listed below are T cell receptor beta chains from one sample, sequenced in a study of blood T cells in healthy people across ages. TCRdb processed the 5' RACE reads anew with MiXCR; each CDR3 protein has one entry. The table shows about 780,000 distinct CDR3 sequences, with around 62% occurring only once. Sequencing was done on a sample of blood. The source is a man aged 25 to 45 in good health. The CDR3 runs from the conserved cysteine through the conserved F or W. Each record gives: CDR3 protein, CDR3 DNA, V gene, clone size, J gene, D gene. A D gene is named only where the DNA matches it firmly. The size of a clone is reported for some rows only, either as once, few or many, or as a class for expanded clones.

CDR3aa: CSARAGSLGNEQFF
CDR3nt: TGCAGTGCTAGAGCGGGCTCTCTAGGGAATGAGCAGTTCTTC
v_gene: TRBV20-1
abundance: few
j_gene: TRBJ2-1
d_gene: .

CDR3aa: CASSFLLGTGQETQYF
CDR3nt: TGTGCCAGCAGCTTTTTACTTGGGACGGGCCAAGAGACCCAGTACTTC
v_gene: TRBV7-2
abundance: .
j_gene: TRBJ2-5
d_gene: .

CDR3aa: CASSQVPEITDTQYF
CDR3nt: TGTGCCAGCAGCCAAGTTCCGGAAATCACAGATACGCAGTATTTT
v_gene: TRBV14
abundance: once
j_gene: TRBJ2-3
d_gene: .

CDR3aa: CSARLGTTGNSPLHF
CDR3nt: TGCAGTGCTAGATTGGGCACGACGGGGAATTCGCCCCTCCACTTT
v_gene: TRBV20-1
abundance: .
j_gene: TRBJ1-6
d_gene: .

CDR3aa: CASSFEGNEQFF
CDR3nt: TGCGCCAGCAGCTTTGAGGGCAATGAGCAGTTCTTC
v_gene: TRBV5-1
abundance: .
j_gene: TRBJ2-1
d_gene: .

CDR3aa: CATSNRQNYEQYF
CDR3nt: TGTGCCACCAGCAACCGACAGAACTACGAGCAGTACTTC
v_gene: TRBV15
abundance: .
j_gene: TRBJ2-7
d_gene: .

CDR3aa: CSARADRLQYF
CDR3nt: TGCAGTGCTAGGGCCGACCGGCTCCAGTACTTC
v_gene: TRBV20-1
abundance: few
j_gene: TRBJ2-5
d_gene: .

CDR3aa: CASSFSLVQVTGDPYEQYF
CDR3nt: TGTGCCAGCAGTTTCTCTCTTGTTCAAGTAACAGGGGACCCCTACGAGCAGTACTTC
v_gene: TRBV12-3/TRBV12-4
abundance: few
j_gene: TRBJ2-7
d_gene: TRBD1

CDR3aa: CATSTTLYSNQPQHF
CDR3nt: TGTGCCACCAGCACGACCCTTTATAGCAATCAGCCCCAGCATTTT
v_gene: TRBV15
abundance: .
j_gene: TRBJ1-5
d_gene: .

CDR3aa: CASSLSPADTQYF
CDR3nt: TGTGCCAGCAGCTTATCCCCCGCAGATACGCAGTATTTT
v_gene: TRBV11-2
abundance: once
j_gene: TRBJ2-3
d_gene: .

CDR3aa: CAWGGRQPMSADTQYF
CDR3nt: TGTGCCTGGGGCGGCCGACAGCCAATGAGCGCAGATACGCAGTATTTT
v_gene: TRBV30
abundance: .
j_gene: TRBJ2-3
d_gene: .

CDR3aa: CASSRRAGANVLTF
CDR3nt: TGTGCCAGCAGTCGGCGGGCTGGGGCCAACGTCCTGACTTTC
v_gene: TRBV28
abundance: .
j_gene: TRBJ2-6
d_gene: .

CDR3aa: CATSRDWMGVNSNEQYF
CDR3nt: TGTGCCACCAGCAGAGATTGGATGGGAGTTAATAGCAACGAGCAGTACTTC
v_gene: TRBV15
abundance: .
j_gene: TRBJ2-7
d_gene: .

CDR3aa: CASSQERVNEQFF
CDR3nt: TGCGCCAGCAGCCAAGAACGGGTTAATGAGCAGTTCTTC
v_gene: TRBV4-3
abundance: few
j_gene: TRBJ2-1
d_gene: .

CDR3aa: CASSLIRGANEQFF
CDR3nt: TGCGCCAGCAGCTTGATCAGGGGGGCCAATGAGCAGTTCTTC
v_gene: TRBV5-1
abundance: .
j_gene: TRBJ2-1
d_gene: .

CDR3aa: CASSFLDSNEQFF
CDR3nt: TGTGCCAGCAGCTTTTTAGACAGCAATGAGCAGTTCTTC
v_gene: TRBV7-9
abundance: .
j_gene: TRBJ2-1
d_gene: .

CDR3aa: CASIRQGFTPTGELFF
CDR3nt: TGTGCCAGCATCAGACAGGGGTTTACCCCCACCGGGGAGCTGTTTTTT
v_gene: TRBV28
abundance: few
j_gene: TRBJ2-2
d_gene: TRBD1

CDR3aa: CASSRLVYNEQFF
CDR3nt: TGTGCCAGCAGCCGACTAGTCTACAATGAGCAGTTCTTC
v_gene: TRBV7-3
abundance: .
j_gene: TRBJ2-1
d_gene: .

CDR3aa: CAISESGGGVYEQYF
CDR3nt: TGTGCCATCAGTGAGTCCGGGGGGGGGGTCTACGAGCAGTACTTC
v_gene: TRBV10-3
abundance: .
j_gene: TRBJ2-7
d_gene: TRBD2

CDR3aa: CASSSDGKANYGYTF
CDR3nt: TGCGCCAGCAGCTCGGACGGAAAAGCTAACTATGGCTACACCTTC
v_gene: TRBV4-3
abundance: few
j_gene: TRBJ1-2
d_gene: .

CDR3aa: CASSPYRGRGGEKLFF
CDR3nt: TGTGCCAGCAGCCCATACAGGGGGCGAGGCGGTGAAAAACTGTTTTTT
v_gene: TRBV7-2
abundance: few
j_gene: TRBJ1-4
d_gene: TRBD1

CDR3aa: CASSQAWGYTF
CDR3nt: TGTGCCAGCAGCCAAGCATGGGGCTACACCTTC
v_gene: TRBV4-2
abundance: .
j_gene: TRBJ1-2
d_gene: .

CDR3aa: CASSRAMSISDEQYF
CDR3nt: TGTGCCAGCAGCCGCGCGATGTCTATTTCCGACGAGCAGTACTTC
v_gene: TRBV4-2
abundance: .
j_gene: TRBJ2-7
d_gene: .

CDR3aa: CASSQEVLPLNSPLHF
CDR3nt: TGCGCCAGTAGCCAAGAAGTACTCCCTCTAAATTCACCCCTCCACTTT
v_gene: TRBV4-1
abundance: .
j_gene: TRBJ1-6
d_gene: .

CDR3aa: CSAGGTSTNEKLFF
CDR3nt: TGCAGTGCGGGTGGGACATCAACTAATGAAAAACTGTTTTTT
v_gene: TRBV20-1
abundance: .
j_gene: TRBJ1-4
d_gene: .

CDR3aa: CATSRGGDTQYF
CDR3nt: TGTGCCACCAGCAGAGGCGGAGATACGCAGTATTTT
v_gene: TRBV15
abundance: .
j_gene: TRBJ2-3
d_gene: .

CDR3aa: CASNSRGPSYEQYF
CDR3nt: TGTGCCAGCAATTCACGAGGGCCTTCCTACGAGCAGTACTTC
v_gene: TRBV12-3/TRBV12-4
abundance: .
j_gene: TRBJ2-7
d_gene: .

CDR3aa: CASRFGTGKREKLFF
CDR3nt: TGTGCCAGCCGATTTGGGACAGGGAAAAGGGAGAAACTGTTTTTT
v_gene: TRBV2
abundance: .
j_gene: TRBJ1-4
d_gene: TRBD1

CDR3aa: CASSFMGQGEQPQHF
CDR3nt: TGTGCCAGCAGCTTTATGGGACAGGGTGAACAGCCCCAGCATTTT
v_gene: TRBV7-8
abundance: .
j_gene: TRBJ1-5
d_gene: TRBD1

CDR3aa: CASSLGRGAGPTDTQYF
CDR3nt: TGTGCCAGCAGCTTAGGGCGGGGAGCGGGGCCTACAGATACGCAGTATTTT
v_gene: TRBV7-2
abundance: .
j_gene: TRBJ2-3
d_gene: TRBD2

CDR3aa: CASSSTGTGGSHEQYF
CDR3nt: TGTGCCAGCAGTTCCACCGGGACAGGGGGCTCCCACGAGCAGTACTTC
v_gene: TRBV12-3/TRBV12-4
abundance: .
j_gene: TRBJ2-7
d_gene: TRBD1

CDR3aa: CASSGTSSRSEQFF
CDR3nt: TGTGCCAGCAGTGGTACCTCTAGCCGTTCTGAGCAGTTCTTC
v_gene: TRBV2
abundance: few
j_gene: TRBJ2-1
d_gene: .